Shown below are 8 T cell receptor beta chains from a single sample sequenced in a study of type 1 regulatory T cells. A single record per CDR3 protein comes from TCRdb applying MiXCR to the reads. The data hold about 100,000 distinct CDR3 sequences, with around a third observed a single time. The material sequenced was CD4+ T cells, either the whole sample or a sorted fraction (not recorded which). The origin of the receptors is a human donor in good health.

A few counts support this clonotype. The chain has TRBV5-5 and TRBJ1-2; 9 bases agree with TRBD1. Germline V gene lookup returns CDR1 SGHKS and CDR2 YYEKEE (reference sequence). The CDR3 consists of 15 residues. J was trimmed by 2 bases and V by 0 bases; bases with no gene match: 2. CDR3 amino acids: CASSLEQGANYGYTF. The CDR3 coding sequence is TGTGCCAGCAGCTTGGAACAGGGGGCCAACTATGGCTACACCTTC.

This clonotype was seen a handful of times. This chain uses TRBV28 with TRBJ2-2; D may be TRBD1 (6 bases). Trimming shortened V by 6 bases and J by 0 bases, and 17 bases separated the two germline ends. This CDR3 is 17 amino acids long. Looked up from germline, CDR1 is MDHEN and CDR2 is SYDVKM. DNA of the CDR3: TGTGCCAGCAGCGATCCGCGACAGGCCGCGAACACCGGGGAGCTGTTTTTT. It codes for CASSDPRQAANTGELFF.

The V gene is TRBV6-2 or TRBV6-3, the J gene TRBJ2-6; a weak D match, TRBD1 (5 bases). Trimming took off 2 bases at V and 0 bases at J, with 14 bases between the two ends. The CDR3 is 18 residues long. Germline V gene sequence: CDR1 MNHEY, CDR2 SVGEGT. This chain's CDR3 is CASSYVDRVFSGANVLTF. The CDR3, as DNA: TGTGCCAGCAGTTACGTTGACAGAGTATTCTCTGGGGCCAACGTCCTGACTTTC.

This clonotype was seen only a few times. V gene TRBV29-1 combines with J gene TRBJ2-1; D is undetermined. This CDR3 has 11 residues. With 3 bases removed from V and 4 bases from J, the gap between germline ends came to 4 bases. Germline CDR1 reads SQVTM; CDR2 reads ANQGSEA. CDR3 sequence: CSVDTYNEQFF. CDR3 DNA sequence: TGCAGCGTTGATACGTACAATGAGCAGTTCTTC.

This clonotype was found a few times. The chain joins TRBV7-9 to TRBJ2-7; D is undetermined. Germline CDR1 is SEHNR and CDR2 is FQNEAQ (reference sequence). The CDR3 runs to 13 residues. V was trimmed by 3 bases and J by 1 base, leaving 7 bases between them. CDR3 region: CASSFSGSYEQYF. The DNA of the CDR3 is TGTGCCAGCAGCTTTTCGGGTTCCTACGAGCAGTACTTC.

The chain recombines TRBV20-1 with TRBJ1-1; TRBD1 matches 7 bases. This CDR3 has 14 amino acids. The V gene end was trimmed by 5 bases and the J gene end by 5 bases; junction bases not matched to a gene: 11. Germline assignment: CDR1 DFQATT and CDR2 SNEGSKA (reference sequence). CDR3 amino acids: CSAYSRGFSTEAFF. As DNA, the CDR3 is TGCAGTGCTTACTCCAGGGGGTTTTCGACTGAAGCTTTCTTT.

For this clonotype: A junction end diverges from the germline sequence, so it may reflect a read error. This rearrangement joins TRBV29-1 to TRBJ2-5; maybe TRBD1 (6 bases). CDR1 SQVTM and CDR2 ANQGSEA come from the germline V gene. The CDR3 has 13 residues. CDR3 in amino acids: CSALGQIQETQYF. The CDR3 coding sequence is TGCAGCGCTCTCGGACAGATCCAAGAAACCCAGTACTTC.

As to this clonotype: A single base separates this from a much larger clone, so it may be a read error. The chain carries TRBV2 and TRBJ2-3, with D uncertain. Germline loops: CDR1 SNHLY, CDR2 FYNNEI. Trimming took off 5 bases at V and 1 base at J, with 10 bases between the two ends. The CDR3 sequence is 14 residues long. DNA of the CDR3: TGTGCCAGCAGTCTCCGTGCCGGCACAGATACGCAGTATTTT. It yields the protein CASSLRAGTDTQYF.